The source of this TCR beta chain is a study of PD-1 blockade in classical Hodgkin lymphoma. The study's findings and limits: Patients newly diagnosed and complete responders had comparable baseline diversity.

The protocol was immunoSEQ multiplex PCR, while the TCRdb copy is restricted to in-frame clones and leaves out a portion. The table records fewer than 25,000 clones, approximately 67% of them present only once. With regard to this clone: Antigen: not known.

Stated time point: cycle 4 day 1 (C4D1), after about 6 weeks of nivolumab. In every patient, relapse followed autologous stem cell transplantation, while exposure to brentuximab vedotin differed. This sequence originates from a human donor with classical Hodgkin lymphoma. The sequencing here drew on peripheral blood mononuclear cells (PBMCs), taken before the fourth cycle of nivolumab.

This CDR3 reads CASSQDAHNSGANVLTF. DNA for the CDR3: TGTGCCAGCAGCCAAGATGCGCATAACTCTGGGGCCAACGTCCTGACTTTC. V is TRBV5-5 and J is TRBJ2-6, with D unresolved. Per germline, CDR1 SGHKS and CDR2 YYEKEE (reference sequence). This CDR3 is built from 17 residues. The ends were cut back, 4 bases at V and 0 bases at J, with 14 bases in the middle. Full variable domain (rest looked up from reference TRBV5-5 and TRBJ2-6): DAGVTQSPTHLIKTRGQQVTLRCSPISGHKSVSWYQQVLGQGPQFIFQYYEKEERGRGNFPDRFSARQFPNYSSELNVNALLLGDSALYLCASSQDAHNSGANVLTFGAGSRLTVL.